The 21 T cell receptor beta chains reported below all come from one sample, sequenced in a study of T cell clonality in common variable immunodeficiency. Clones were read by immunoSEQ multiplex PCR, and TCRdb kept only the in-frame ones, dropping some. The sample has around 52,000 clones, none seen only once. The sample taken for sequencing was peripheral blood mononuclear cells. Receptor source: a person aged 18 to 69 in good health.

This clone has a count of ten or more. Coverage ceases 3 residues before the CDR3 finishes, and the germline J gene fills in the end. The rearrangement uses TRBV20-1 and TRBJ1-2; 7 nucleotides match TRBD1. The V and J ends lost 6 bases and 3 bases, in that order; junction bases with no gene match: 4. Germline V CDR1 and CDR2: DFQATT, SNEGSKA (reference sequence). The CDR3 loop spans 12 amino acids. CDR3 residues: CSAWDSYYGYTF. The DNA read from the CDR3 is TGCAGTGCATGGGACAGTTACTATGGC.

This clone was picked up many times. The read falls 3 residues short of the CDR3 end, and the missing part is taken from the germline J gene. The genes are TRBV20-1 and TRBJ2-3, with 11 bases lining up with TRBD2. Germline CDR1 is DFQATT and CDR2 is SNEGSKA (reference sequence). The length of the CDR3 is 15 residues. CDR3 sequence reads: CSASGTSGGGVSQYF. The CDR3 bases that were read are TGCAGTGCTTCCGGGACTAGCGGAGGAGGGGTTTCG.

In this sample, this clone turned up many times. Read data end 3 residues before the CDR3 end; the end is taken from the germline J gene. This chain uses TRBV29-1 with TRBJ2-1, with TRBD2 matching over 13 bases. Germline assignment: CDR1 SQVTM and CDR2 ANQGSEA. The CDR3 extends over 15 amino acids. The V and J ends lost 1 base and 7 bases, in that order; junction bases with no gene match: 4. CDR3 bases read: TGCAGCGTTGAAGGGACTAGCGGGAGCTTGAATGAG. Translated: CSVEGTSGSLNE. The entire CDR3 protein is CSVEGTSGSLNEQFF.

This clone showed up many times. The CDR3 goes on 3 residues after the read ends, and that part is filled in from the germline J gene. The chain combines TRBV5-4 with TRBJ2-7; tentatively, D is TRBD1 (6 bases). Germline-derived CDR1 and CDR2 are SGHNT and YYREEE (reference sequence). V was cut by 4 bases and J by 3 bases, with 11 bases left in between. The CDR3 runs to 13 residues. The CDR3 protein is CASSKRGSYEQYF. The sequenced part of the CDR3 DNA is TGTGCCAGCAGCAAAAGGGGGAGCTACGAG.

This clone was seen repeatedly, ten times or more. The read halts 3 residues ahead of the CDR3 end, with the missing end drawn from the germline J gene. This chain uses TRBV9 with TRBJ2-5; TRBD2 is a possible D gene (6 bases). Germline V gives CDR1 SGDLS, CDR2 YYNGEE. The CDR3 covers 15 residues. V was pared by 0 bases and J by 2 bases, with 11 bases between. The CDR3 sequence is CASSVGIAVQETQYF. CDR3 DNA (partial): TGTGCCAGCAGCGTAGGGATAGCGGTACAAGAGACC. Complete variable domain (other parts from reference TRBV9 and TRBJ2-5): DSGVTQTPKHLITATGQRVTLRCSPRSGDLSVYWYQQSLDQGLQFLIQYYNGEERAKGNILERFSAQQFPDLHSELNLSSLELGDSALYFCASSVGIAVQETQYFGPGTRLLVL.

In its sample, this clone was seen many times. The CDR3 goes on 3 residues after the read ends, and that part is filled in from the germline J gene. The V call is TRBV6-1, the J call TRBJ1-1, with unresolved D. Germline CDR1 is MNHNS and CDR2 is SASEGT. CDR3 length: 17 residues. V shed 0 bases and J shed 0 bases, with 14 bases lying between them. CDR3 DNA (partial): TGTGCCAGCAGTGAAGCGTTGGCAGCACTAATGAACACTGAA. It yields the protein CASSEALAALMNTE. The CDR3 reads in full as CASSEALAALMNTEAFF.

This clone came up many times. Incomplete CDR3 DNA: TGTGCCAGTAGTATAAGGGCTAGCGGAGAATACGAG. Translating it yields CASSIRASGEYE. The complete CDR3 protein is CASSIRASGEYEQYF. The J gene is TRBJ2-7, the V gene TRBV19; 7 nucleotides line up with TRBD2. The read is 3 residues too short to cover the CDR3 end, so that end is filled in from the germline J gene. The CDR3 contains 15 residues. Germline CDR1 and CDR2: LNHDA and SQIVND (reference sequence). J was trimmed by 4 bases and V by 2 bases; bases with no gene match: 8.

This clone came up many times. The CDR3 end falls 3 residues outside the read, so it is completed with the germline J gene. This chain links TRBV7-2 with TRBJ1-3; 12 nucleotides match TRBD1. The CDR3 spans 15 residues. CDR1 is SGHTA, CDR2 FQGNSA, per germline. V shed 6 bases and J 4 bases; nucleotides not matched to a gene: 4. Incomplete CDR3 DNA: TGTGCCAGCAGGCGGGACAGGGGGCCGGGAAACACC. This gives the protein CASRRDRGPGNT. The complete CDR3 protein is CASRRDRGPGNTIYF.

This clone has a count of ten or more. Coverage ceases 3 residues before the CDR3 finishes, and the germline J gene fills in the end. The gene calls are TRBV7-9 and TRBJ2-7; 8 bases are shared with TRBD1. Germline CDR1 reads SEHNR; CDR2 reads FQNEAQ (reference sequence). CDR3 length equals 14 residues. With V trimmed by 5 bases and J by 4 bases, 7 bases remained unmatched. The sequenced part of the CDR3 DNA is TGTGCCAGCAGCAGATCGACAGGGGAGTACGAG. Protein product: CASSRSTGEYE. The full-length CDR3 reads as CASSRSTGEYEQYF.

This clone was seen repeatedly, ten times or more. The read ends 3 residues shy of where the CDR3 ends; the end is completed using the germline J gene. The chain is built from TRBV10-1 and TRBJ2-1; D possibly corresponds to TRBD1 (6 bases). Trimming left V 0 bases short and J 1 base short, with 13 bases between. Germline V gives CDR1 WNHNN, CDR2 SYGVQD (reference sequence). The CDR3 is made up of 17 amino acids. The DNA read from the CDR3 is TGCGCCAGCAGTGAGTCGAGGGGGACCCATTCCTACAATGAG. The encoded protein is CASSESRGTHSYNE. The complete CDR3 reads CASSESRGTHSYNEQFF.

This clone was recorded at least ten times. The read comes to an end 3 residues before the CDR3 does, leaving the germline J gene to fill in the end. The rearrangement uses TRBV5-4 and TRBJ2-1; possibly TRBD1 for D (6 bases). CDR3 length: 13 residues. CDR1 is SGHNT and CDR2 is YYREEE in the germline V gene (reference sequence). The V end lost 4 bases, the J end lost 8 bases, and 13 bases lay between the germline ends. The CDR3 protein is CASSKNHRDEQFF. Partial CDR3 DNA: TGTGCCAGCAGCAAGAATCACAGGGATGAG.

This clone was detected many times. Read data end 3 residues before the CDR3 end; the end is taken from the germline J gene. The rearrangement uses TRBV29-1 and TRBJ2-7; 7 bases align to TRBD1. Trimming took 6 bases from V and 3 from J; bases not matched to a gene: 5. In germline, CDR1 is SQVTM, CDR2 ANQGSEA. The CDR3 runs 12 residues. CDR3 DNA (partial): TGCAGCGTGAGGGGACAGATCTACGAG. Amino acids: CSVRGQIYE. The CDR3 as a whole reads CSVRGQIYEQYF.

This clone appeared many times. Coverage ceases 3 residues before the CDR3 finishes, and the germline J gene fills in the end. This chain uses TRBV19 with TRBJ2-5; 8 positions match TRBD2. V lost 2 bases to trimming and J lost 5 bases; unmatched junction nucleotides: 4. CDR3 length: 14 residues. CDR1 and CDR2 from the germline V gene are LNHDA and SQIVND (reference sequence). Incomplete CDR3 DNA: TGTGCCAGTAGTATAAGTTTAGCGGGGGAGACC. Translating it yields CASSISLAGET. The CDR3 as a whole reads CASSISLAGETQYF.

The table lists this clone with many counts. Partial CDR3 DNA: TGTGCCAGCTCGGGGGGGGAGGTAGCCGGGGAG. Translated: CASSGGEVAGE. The entire CDR3 protein reads CASSGGEVAGELFF. The V call is TRBV19, the J call TRBJ2-2, with 8 bases lining up with TRBD2. The read is 3 residues too short to cover the CDR3 end, so that end is filled in from the germline J gene. The CDR3 consists of 14 residues. Trimming at V came to 9 bases and at J to 6 bases, leaving 9 bases not matched to a gene. The germline gives CDR1 LNHDA, CDR2 SQIVND (reference sequence).

The sample holds many counts of this clone. From the germline J gene comes the end of the CDR3, since the read stops 3 residues before it. The gene calls are TRBV11-2 and TRBJ2-7; D gene unclear. The CDR3 totals 14 residues. The V end was cut by 5 bases, the J end by 3 bases, with 14 bases between. Germline V gene data show CDR1 as SGHAT and CDR2 as FQNNGV. CDR3 DNA, as far as it was read: TGTGCCAGCAGCCCGAGAGGAACTAACTACGAG. This gives the protein CASSPRGTNYE. The full CDR3 is CASSPRGTNYEQYF. Full variable domain (missing parts from reference TRBV11-2 and TRBJ2-7): EAGVAQSPRYKIIEKRQSVAFWCNPISGHATLYWYQQILGQGPKLLIQFQNNGVVDDSQLPKDRFSAERLKGVDSTLKIQPAKLEDSAVYLCASSPRGTNYEQYFGPGTRLTVT.

This clone has at least ten counts. The missing CDR3 end, 3 residues past where the read stops, is filled in from the germline J gene. This chain links TRBV19 with TRBJ1-5; D is perhaps TRBD1 (6 bases). With 3 bases removed from V and 7 bases from J, the gap between germline ends came to 10 bases. This CDR3 is built from 13 residues. CDR1 LNHDA and CDR2 SQIVND come from the germline V gene (reference sequence). The sequenced CDR3 bases are TGTGCCAGTAGTATGGGGGGGCTACAGCCC. Its protein is CASSMGGLQP. The entire CDR3 sequence reads CASSMGGLQPQHF.

This clone showed up many times. The read falls 3 residues short of the CDR3 end, and the missing part is taken from the germline J gene. The chain has TRBV5-1 and TRBJ1-3; a weak D match, TRBD1 (5 bases). The CDR3 sequence is 14 residues long. Per germline, CDR1 SGHRS and CDR2 YFSETQ. Trimming pared 0 bases from V and 3 bases from J, leaving 7 bases between. CDR3 DNA, as far as it was read: TGCGCCAGCAGCTTGGTGGGGCTTGGAAACACC. This encodes CASSLVGLGNT. The CDR3, in full, reads CASSLVGLGNTIYF. The variable domain in full, completed from reference TRBV5-1 and TRBJ1-3, reads KAGVTQTPRYLIKTRGQQVTLSCSPISGHRSVSWYQQTPGQGLQFLFEYFSETQRNKGNFPGRFSGRQFSNSRSEMNVSTLELGDSALYLCASSLVGLGNTIYFGEGSWLTVV.

This clone has ten or more counts. The read gets to within 3 residues of the CDR3 end, and the germline J gene fills in the rest. The chain uses TRBV7-6 and TRBJ2-7; TRBD2 might be the D (5 bases). Germline values: CDR1 SGHVS, CDR2 FNYEAQ. Trimming stripped 1 base from V and 2 bases from J, with 12 bases between. This CDR3 spans 15 amino acids. The sequenced part of the CDR3 DNA is TGTGCCAGCAGCTTAGGAGACGTCGGGGCCTACGAG. Protein: CASSLGDVGAYE. The full CDR3 protein reads CASSLGDVGAYEQYF. Looking up the rest from reference TRBV7-6 and TRBJ2-7 gives the full variable domain: GAGVSQSPRYKVTKRGQDVALRCDPISGHVSLYWYRQALGQGPEFLTYFNYEAQQDKSGLPNDRFSAERPEGSISTLTIQRTEQRDSAMYRCASSLGDVGAYEQYFGPGTRLTVT.

This clone was recorded at least ten times. The sequenced fragment ends 3 residues before the CDR3 boundary, so the rest is inferred from the germline J gene. The J gene is TRBJ2-7, the V gene TRBV12-3 or TRBV12-4, with TRBD1 as a possible D gene (5 bases). The V and J ends lost 7 bases and 3 bases respectively, with 10 bases between them. The CDR3 length is 12 residues. The sequenced CDR3 bases are TGTGCCAGCATGGGGCAGGGCTACGAG. As protein: CASMGQGYE. The entire CDR3 reads CASMGQGYEQYF.

This clone was observed many times. From the germline J gene comes the end of the CDR3, since the read stops 3 residues before it. The chain links TRBV5-4 to TRBJ2-2; a possible D gene is TRBD2 (5 bases). Germline CDR1 and CDR2: SGHNT and YYREEE (reference sequence). Trimming removed 5 bases from V and 4 bases from J, with 12 bases in between. The CDR3 is 14 amino acids. The sequenced part of the CDR3 DNA is TGTGCCAGCAGGGGCGGGCACCTCACCGGGGAG. Its protein is CASRGGHLTGE. The CDR3 in its entirety is CASRGGHLTGELFF. Together with reference TRBV5-4 and TRBJ2-2, the CDR3 gives the full variable domain: ETGVTQSPTHLIKTRGQQVTLRCSSQSGHNTVSWYQQALGQGPQFIFQYYREEENGRGNFPPRFSGLQFPNYSSELNVNALELDDSALYLCASRGGHLTGELFFGEGSRLTVL.

This clone was seen ten or more times. The read gets to within 3 residues of the CDR3 end, and the germline J gene fills in the rest. The V and J genes are TRBV7-2 and TRBJ1-1, with 9 bases aligning to TRBD1. From germline, CDR1 is SGHTA and CDR2 FQGNSA. This CDR3 has 15 amino acids. With 6 bases clipped from V and 1 base from J, the junction kept 6 bases outside the gene matches. The CDR3 bases that were read are TGTGCCAGCAGATTAACAGGGGGCGCGAACACTGAA. Its protein is CASRLTGGANTE. The full CDR3 reads CASRLTGGANTEAFF.